Each of the 21 T cell receptor beta chains below was sequenced from the same sample in a study of blood T cell repertoires in COVID-19 (dated by TCRdb to about 2020). Libraries were constructed by the immunoSEQ multiplex PCR assay. TCRdb carries this immuneACCESS record with in-frame sequences only. Its versions omit some clonotypes, under half of them owing to an unresolved V gene in the studies checked, with the rest unexplained. The sample includes about 110,000 clones, with around 89% observed a single time. Around 7% of the sample lies in the top ten. Sequenced sample: peripheral blood. The receptors were gathered from a man aged 50-59 years with active or convalescent COVID-19.

The chain has TRBV28 and TRBJ1-2; perhaps TRBD1 as D (5 bases). V was cut by 8 bases and J by 4 bases, with 11 bases left in between. CDR1 MDHEN and CDR2 SYDVKM come from the germline V gene. The CDR3 sequence is 12 residues long. CDR3 sequence: CASSVRVYGYTF. In DNA form, the CDR3 reads TGTGCCAGCTCAGTCAGGGTCTATGGCTACACCTTC.

V gene TRBV27 combines with J gene TRBJ1-3; 7 bases align to TRBD1. The germline V gene has CDR1 MNHEY and CDR2 SMNVEV (reference sequence). Trimming removed 6 bases from V and 2 bases from J; junction bases left unmatched: 7. The CDR3 sequence is 15 residues long. The CDR3 DNA follows: TGTGCCAGCAGCACACAGGGGATCCCTGGAAACACCATATATTTT. Its protein product is CASSTQGIPGNTIYF.

This chain connects TRBV27 to TRBJ1-1; D not resolved. The CDR3 is made up of 13 amino acids. The germline CDR1 and CDR2 sequences are MNHEY and SMNVEV (reference sequence). The V end lost 6 bases, the J end lost 3 bases, and 11 bases lay between the germline ends. CDR3 amino acids: CASSLSRDTEAFF. DNA for the CDR3: TGTGCCAGCAGCCTATCCCGGGACACTGAAGCTTTCTTT.

The rearrangement uses TRBV7-2 and TRBJ2-7; D unresolved. Germline lookup yields CDR1 SGHTA and CDR2 FQGNSA. Trimming took 2 bases from V and 0 from J, leaving 11 bases between them. The CDR3 loop spans 15 amino acids. The chain's CDR3 is CASSLIAVSSYEQYF. The DNA of the CDR3 is TGTGCCAGCAGCTTAATTGCTGTTAGCTCCTACGAGCAGTACTTC.

The rearrangement uses TRBV15 and TRBJ2-5, with TRBD2 identical over 7 bases. With 1 base clipped from V and 2 bases from J, the junction kept 4 bases outside the gene matches. Germline values: CDR1 LNHNV, CDR2 YYDKDF (reference sequence). The CDR3 sequence is 15 residues long. Here the CDR3 DNA reads TGTGCCACCAGCAGAGGAGAGCGGGATCAAGAGACCCAGTACTTC. Its translation: CATSRGERDQETQYF. The entire variable domain, with the rest obtained from reference TRBV15 and TRBJ2-5, is as follows: DAMVIQNPRYQVTQFGKPVTLSCSQTLNHNVMYWYQQKSSQAPKLLFHYYDKDFNNEADTPDNFQSRRPNTSFCFLDIRSPGLGDTAMYLCATSRGERDQETQYFGPGTRLLVL.

The V gene is TRBV4-3, the J gene TRBJ2-7; 10 bases are shared with TRBD2. CDR3 size: 15 residues. Germline V gene data show CDR1 as LGHNA and CDR2 as YSLEER. The J segment lost 2 bases and the V segment lost 4 bases, leaving 5 bases of the junction unmatched. For the CDR3, the DNA is TGCGCCAGCAGCCGACTAGCGGGTAACCCCTACGAGCAGTACTTC. Translating gives CASSRLAGNPYEQYF.

The chain recombines TRBV15 with TRBJ2-2; D possibly corresponds to TRBD2 (5 bases). CDR3 length equals 15 residues. V gave up 4 bases and J gave up 1 base, with 10 bases separating them. Per the germline V gene, CDR1 is LNHNV and CDR2 is YYDKDF (reference sequence). CDR3 loop: CATSTTSRNTGELFF. Written as DNA, the CDR3 is TGTGCCACCAGCACCACTAGTAGGAACACCGGGGAGCTGTTTTTT.

The chain carries TRBV30 and TRBJ1-1; D may be TRBD1 (6 bases). Trimming shortened V by 5 bases and J by 3 bases, and 13 bases separated the two germline ends. The V gene's germline CDR1 is GTSNPN and CDR2 SVGIG (reference sequence). There are 13 residues in the CDR3. The CDR3 coding sequence is TGTGCCTGGGGGGGCCCGGCGGACACTGAAGCTTTCTTT. It codes for CAWGGPADTEAFF.

The chain couples TRBV9 to TRBJ2-1; 7 nucleotides line up with TRBD2. V was clipped by 3 bases and J by 7 bases; unmatched bases: 10. Germline CDR1 reads SGDLS; CDR2 reads YYNGEE. The CDR3 has 15 residues. The chain's CDR3 is CASSEGLADYNEQFF. The CDR3 bases are TGTGCCAGCAGCGAGGGGCTAGCGGATTATAATGAGCAGTTCTTC. Combining the CDR3 with reference TRBV9 and TRBJ2-1 gives the whole variable domain DSGVTQTPKHLITATGQRVTLRCSPRSGDLSVYWYQQSLDQGLQFLIQYYNGEERAKGNILERFSAQQFPDLHSELNLSSLELGDSALYFCASSEGLADYNEQFFGPGTRLTVL.

This clone was seen just once. The gene calls are TRBV30 and TRBJ1-2; TRBD1 matches 7 bases. J was trimmed by 4 bases and V by 1 base; bases with no gene match: 6. The CDR3 runs 14 residues. In germline, CDR1 is GTSNPN, CDR2 SVGIG (reference sequence). DNA for the CDR3: TGTGCCTGGAGTGAACAGGGGTGGATCTATGGCTACACCTTC. Protein sequence: CAWSEQGWIYGYTF.

The chain couples TRBV19 to TRBJ1-1; D is ambiguous. The CDR3 length is 14 residues. Germline values: CDR1 LNHDA, CDR2 SQIVND (reference sequence). V was shortened by 2 bases and J by 5 bases, with 12 bases between the two germline ends. In DNA form, the CDR3 reads TGTGCCAGTAGTATAATTACGGGAAGGACTGAAGCTTTCTTT. This sequence encodes CASSIITGRTEAFF.

This clone was seen just once. The J gene is TRBJ2-3, the V gene TRBV19; D is possibly TRBD1 (6 bases). The germline V and J ends were trimmed by 3 bases and 4 bases, with 8 bases remaining between them. Germline values: CDR1 LNHDA, CDR2 SQIVND (reference sequence). The CDR3 is made up of 13 amino acids. The CDR3 reads CASSMGHPDTQYF. CDR3 nucleotides: TGTGCCAGTAGTATGGGACACCCAGATACGCAGTATTTT.

The chain is built from TRBV5-1 and TRBJ2-2, with a weak D call TRBD1 (6 bases). V lost 5 bases to trimming and J lost 3 bases, with 14 bases between them. The CDR3 contains 15 residues. Germline V gene data show CDR1 as SGHRS and CDR2 as YFSETQ. The CDR3 bases are TGCGCCAGCAGGGAACCAGGGGTACACACCGGGGAGCTGTTTTTT. This translates into CASREPGVHTGELFF.

V usage is TRBV27 and J usage is TRBJ2-1, with 11 nucleotides matching TRBD2. The junction had 6 bases not matched to a gene; V was cut back by 3 bases and J by 5 bases. The CDR3 is 16 residues long. Germline V gene sequence: CDR1 MNHEY, CDR2 SMNVEV (reference sequence). DNA for the CDR3: TGTGCCAGCAGTTTTTTAGCGGGAGGGCTTAACAATGAGCAGTTCTTC. Translation: CASSFLAGGLNNEQFF.

V usage is TRBV9 and J usage is TRBJ2-3; TRBD2 agrees at 12 bases. CDR1 SGDLS and CDR2 YYNGEE come from the germline V gene. CDR3 length equals 16 residues. With V trimmed by 4 bases and J by 4 bases, 7 bases remained unmatched. CDR3 sequence reads: CASSLSTSGSSDTQYF. The CDR3, as DNA: TGTGCCAGCAGCCTCTCGACTAGCGGGAGTTCAGATACGCAGTATTTT. The full variable domain, with the rest looked up from reference TRBV9 and TRBJ2-3, is DSGVTQTPKHLITATGQRVTLRCSPRSGDLSVYWYQQSLDQGLQFLIQYYNGEERAKGNILERFSAQQFPDLHSELNLSSLELGDSALYFCASSLSTSGSSDTQYFGPGTRLTVL.

The chain is built from TRBV19 and TRBJ1-1; no clear D. Trimming removed 6 bases from V and 0 bases from J, with 11 bases in between. The length of the CDR3 is 14 residues. The germline CDR1 and CDR2 sequences are LNHDA and SQIVND (reference sequence). DNA for the CDR3: TGTGCCAGTAGCCCCGCCGGGGTGAACACTGAAGCTTTCTTT. This translates into CASSPAGVNTEAFF.

This clone was detected a few times. The V gene is TRBV3-1 (or the pseudogene TRBV3-2), the J gene TRBJ2-3; 12 bases line up with TRBD2. V was clipped by 4 bases and J by 5 bases; unmatched bases: 4. Germline V gene sequence: CDR1 LGHDT, CDR2 YNNKEL (reference sequence). This CDR3 contains 15 residues. This CDR3 is CASSLSSGRVDTQYF. In DNA form, the CDR3 reads TGTGCCAGCAGCCTTTCTAGCGGGAGGGTAGATACGCAGTATTTT.

The V and J genes are TRBV4-3 and TRBJ1-3; 7 bases line up with TRBD1. This CDR3 comprises 16 residues. After removal of 4 bases from V and 1 base from J, the junction contained 7 bases not matched to a gene. CDR1 is LGHNA and CDR2 is YSLEER in the germline V gene. CDR3 sequence: CASSPRQGESGNTIYF. The CDR3 nucleotides are TGCGCCAGCAGCCCAAGACAGGGAGAGTCTGGAAACACCATATATTTT.

The CDR3 is CAWSVGEKLFF. CDR3 DNA: TGTGCCTGGAGTGTGGGCGAAAAACTGTTTTTT. The chain combines TRBV30 with TRBJ1-4; D remains ambiguous. CDR3 size: 11 residues. V was cut by 0 bases and J by 8 bases, with 4 bases left in between. Per germline, CDR1 GTSNPN and CDR2 SVGIG (reference sequence).

This clone was recorded only once. The chain recombines TRBV3-1 (or the pseudogene TRBV3-2) with TRBJ2-3; 9 bases match TRBD2. V shed 4 bases and J 5 bases; nucleotides not matched to a gene: 4. Germline values: CDR1 LGHDT, CDR2 YNNKEL (reference sequence). The CDR3 is made up of 14 amino acids. CDR3 bases: TGTGCCAGCAGCCCTCTAGCGGGATTAGATACGCAGTATTTT. Translation gives CASSPLAGLDTQYF.

J is TRBJ2-3 and V is TRBV11-2, with TRBD2 matching 11 bases. This CDR3 is 19 amino acids long. CDR1 SGHAT and CDR2 FQNNGV come from the germline V gene. V shed 5 bases, J shed 7 bases, and the junction held 20 bases outside the gene matches. The CDR3: CASSRGTSGNTRLRHTQYF. DNA of the CDR3: TGTGCCAGCAGCCGCGGGACTAGCGGAAACACCCGACTCCGGCATACGCAGTATTTT.